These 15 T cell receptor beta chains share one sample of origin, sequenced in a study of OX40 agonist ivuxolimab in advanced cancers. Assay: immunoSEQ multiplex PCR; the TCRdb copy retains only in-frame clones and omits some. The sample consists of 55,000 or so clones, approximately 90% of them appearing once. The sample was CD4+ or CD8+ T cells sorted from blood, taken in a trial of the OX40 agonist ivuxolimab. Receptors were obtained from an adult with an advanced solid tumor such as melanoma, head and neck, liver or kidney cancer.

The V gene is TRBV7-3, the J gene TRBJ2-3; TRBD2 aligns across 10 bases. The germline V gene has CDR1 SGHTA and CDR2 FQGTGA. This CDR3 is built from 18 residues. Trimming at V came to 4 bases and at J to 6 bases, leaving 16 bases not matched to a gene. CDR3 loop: CASSSAIRGSGRQDTQYF. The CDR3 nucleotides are TGTGCCAGCAGCTCCGCTATAAGAGGTAGCGGGAGGCAGGATACGCAGTATTTT.

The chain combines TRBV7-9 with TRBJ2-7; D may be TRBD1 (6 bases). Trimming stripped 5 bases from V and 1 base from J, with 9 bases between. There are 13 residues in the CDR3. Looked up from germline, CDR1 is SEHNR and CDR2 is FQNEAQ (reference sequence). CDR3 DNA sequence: TGTGCCAGCAGCCCCGGACAGTCCTACGAGCAGTACTTC. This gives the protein CASSPGQSYEQYF. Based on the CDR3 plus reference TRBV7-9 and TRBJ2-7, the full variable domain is DTGVSQNPRHKITKRGQNVTFRCDPISEHNRLYWYRQTLGQGPEFLTYFQNEAQLEKSRLLSDRFSAERPKGSFSTLEIQRTEQGDSAMYLCASSPGQSYEQYFGPGTRLTVT.

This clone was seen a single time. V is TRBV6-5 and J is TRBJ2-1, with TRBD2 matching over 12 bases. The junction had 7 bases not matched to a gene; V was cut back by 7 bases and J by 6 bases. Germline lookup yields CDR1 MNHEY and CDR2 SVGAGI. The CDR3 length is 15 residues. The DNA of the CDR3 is TGTGCCAGCAAGATGACTAGCGGGAGTGGCAATGAGCAGTTCTTC. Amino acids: CASKMTSGSGNEQFF.

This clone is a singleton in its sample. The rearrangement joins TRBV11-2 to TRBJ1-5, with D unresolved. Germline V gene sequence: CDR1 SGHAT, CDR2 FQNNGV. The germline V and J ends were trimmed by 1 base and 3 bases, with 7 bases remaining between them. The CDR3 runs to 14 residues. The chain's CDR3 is CASSLGADNQPQHF. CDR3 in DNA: TGTGCCAGCAGCTTAGGGGCAGACAATCAGCCCCAGCATTTT.

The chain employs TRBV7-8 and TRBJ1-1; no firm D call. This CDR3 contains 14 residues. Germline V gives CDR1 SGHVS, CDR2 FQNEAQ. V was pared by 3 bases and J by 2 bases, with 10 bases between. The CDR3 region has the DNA TGTGCCAGCAGCTTTACCGGGATTAACACTGAAGCTTTCTTT. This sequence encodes CASSFTGINTEAFF.

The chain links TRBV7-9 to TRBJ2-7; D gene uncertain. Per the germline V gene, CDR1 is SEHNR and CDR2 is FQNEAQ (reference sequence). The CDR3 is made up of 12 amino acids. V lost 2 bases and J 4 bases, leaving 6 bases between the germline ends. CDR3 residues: CASSLTRYEQYF. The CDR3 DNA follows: TGTGCCAGCAGCTTAACCCGGTACGAGCAGTACTTC.

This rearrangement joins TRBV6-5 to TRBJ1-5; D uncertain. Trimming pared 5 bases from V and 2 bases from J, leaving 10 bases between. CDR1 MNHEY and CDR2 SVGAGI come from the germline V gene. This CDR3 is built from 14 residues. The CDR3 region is CASSNTVGNQPQHF. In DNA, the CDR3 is TGTGCCAGCAGTAACACGGTGGGCAATCAGCCCCAGCATTTT.

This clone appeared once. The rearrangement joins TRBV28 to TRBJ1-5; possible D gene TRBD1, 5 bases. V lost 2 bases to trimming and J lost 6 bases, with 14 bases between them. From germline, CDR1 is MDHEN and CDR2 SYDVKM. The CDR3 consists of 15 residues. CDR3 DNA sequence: TGTGCCAGCAGTTTAAGGAGGACACCGGCTCAGCCCCAGCATTTT. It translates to CASSLRRTPAQPQHF.

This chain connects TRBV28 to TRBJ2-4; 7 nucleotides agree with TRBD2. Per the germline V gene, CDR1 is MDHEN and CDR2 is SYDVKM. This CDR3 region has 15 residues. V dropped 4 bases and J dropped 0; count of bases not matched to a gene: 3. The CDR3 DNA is TGTGCCAGCAGTTACGGGGGGATAGCCAAAAACATTCAGTACTTC. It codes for CASSYGGIAKNIQYF.

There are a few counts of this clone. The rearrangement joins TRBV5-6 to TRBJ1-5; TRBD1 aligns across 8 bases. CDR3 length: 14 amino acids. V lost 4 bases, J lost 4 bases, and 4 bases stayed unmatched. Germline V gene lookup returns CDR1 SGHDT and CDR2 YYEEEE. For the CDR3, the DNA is TGTGCCAGCAGCCTCACAGGGGGTAATCAGCCCCAGCATTTT. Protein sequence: CASSLTGGNQPQHF.

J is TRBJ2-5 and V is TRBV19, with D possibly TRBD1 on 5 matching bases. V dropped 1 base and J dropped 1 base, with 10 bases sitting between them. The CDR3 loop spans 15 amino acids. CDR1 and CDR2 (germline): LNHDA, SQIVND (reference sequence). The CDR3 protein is CASSIAGIFQETQYF. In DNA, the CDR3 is TGTGCCAGTAGTATAGCAGGGATCTTCCAAGAGACCCAGTACTTC.

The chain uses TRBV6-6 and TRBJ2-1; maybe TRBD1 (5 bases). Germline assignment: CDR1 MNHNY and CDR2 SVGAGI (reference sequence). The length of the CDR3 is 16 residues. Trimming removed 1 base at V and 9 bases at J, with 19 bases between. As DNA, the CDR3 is TGTGCCAGCAGTTACTTGCCGCTTCTCCCGCAGGGTGAGCAGTTCTTC. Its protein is CASSYLPLLPQGEQFF.

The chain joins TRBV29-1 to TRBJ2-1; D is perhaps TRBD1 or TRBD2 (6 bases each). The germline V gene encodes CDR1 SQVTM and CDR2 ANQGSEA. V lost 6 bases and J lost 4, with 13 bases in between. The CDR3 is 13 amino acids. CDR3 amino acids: CSVSGGAYNEQFF. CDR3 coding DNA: TGCAGCGTCTCCGGGGGCGCGTACAATGAGCAGTTCTTC.

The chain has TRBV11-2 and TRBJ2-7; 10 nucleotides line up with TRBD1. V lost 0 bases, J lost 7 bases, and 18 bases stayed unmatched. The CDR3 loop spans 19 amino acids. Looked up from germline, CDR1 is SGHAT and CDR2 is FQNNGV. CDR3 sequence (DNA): TGTGCCAGCAGCTTAGATCACAGATTCGGGACAGGGGCTGTGGGGGAGCAGTACTTC. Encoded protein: CASSLDHRFGTGAVGEQYF.

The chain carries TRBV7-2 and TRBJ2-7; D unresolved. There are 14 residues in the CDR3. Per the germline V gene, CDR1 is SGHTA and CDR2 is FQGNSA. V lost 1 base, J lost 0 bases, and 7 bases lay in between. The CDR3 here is CASSLVRTSYEQYF. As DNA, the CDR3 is TGTGCCAGCAGCTTAGTGAGGACCTCCTACGAGCAGTACTTC.